The 10 T cell receptor beta chains listed next were all sequenced from one sample in a study of shared clonotypes between healthy human individuals. Repertoires were generated with immunoSEQ multiplex PCR, while TCRdb's copy carries only in-frame clones and drops some. The sample includes roughly 2.5 million clones, approximately 92% of them seen just once. Sequencing was carried out using naive CD4+ T cells sorted from blood. Stated subset: CD45RA+ positively selected. All receptors derive from a man younger than 35 in good health.

The chain joins TRBV13 to TRBJ1-1, with D possibly TRBD1 on 5 matching bases. From germline, CDR1 is PRHDT and CDR2 FYEKMQ (reference sequence). This CDR3 spans 12 amino acids. Trimming took off 2 bases at V and 10 bases at J, with 11 bases between the two ends. CDR3: CASSLYPGGAFF. DNA for the CDR3: TGTGCCAGCAGCTTATACCCGGGGGGAGCTTTCTTT.

About this clone itself: The same CDR3 also results from other DNA sequences found in this sample. The chain carries TRBV27 and TRBJ2-1; 9 nucleotides line up with TRBD2. The V gene's germline CDR1 is MNHEY and CDR2 SMNVEV (reference sequence). The CDR3 is made up of 16 amino acids. The V and J ends lost 2 bases and 1 base, in that order; junction bases with no gene match: 3. The CDR3 protein is CASSLRLAGSYNEQFF. CDR3 DNA: TGTGCCAGCAGTTTAAGGCTAGCGGGGTCCTACAATGAGCAGTTCTTC.

The gene calls are TRBV2 and TRBJ2-3; 11 bases are shared with TRBD2. Losses at the gene ends were 8 bases for V and 3 bases for J; bases not matched to a gene: 10. There are 16 residues in the CDR3. Germline V gene lookup returns CDR1 SNHLY and CDR2 FYNNEI. The CDR3 protein is CASSTGTSGPTDTQYF. For the CDR3, the DNA is TGTGCCAGCTCAACCGGGACTAGCGGCCCAACAGATACGCAGTATTTT.

Comments on this clone: This sample also contains other DNA sequences that code for the same CDR3. The chain links TRBV28 to TRBJ1-1, with D possibly matching TRBD1 (6 bases). Per germline, CDR1 MDHEN and CDR2 SYDVKM. Trimming stripped 6 bases from V and 0 bases from J, with 8 bases between. This CDR3 is built from 13 residues. The CDR3: CASSGQMNTEAFF. Here the CDR3 DNA reads TGTGCCAGCAGCGGACAGATGAACACTGAAGCTTTCTTT.

In regard to this clone: The same CDR3 can be traced to other DNA sequences in this sample. The chain joins TRBV27 to TRBJ1-1; 7 bases are a match to TRBD1. The CDR3 is 15 amino acids. The J segment lost 0 bases and the V segment lost 0 bases, leaving 1 base of the junction unmatched. The germline V gene encodes CDR1 MNHEY and CDR2 SMNVEV (reference sequence). As DNA, the CDR3 is TGTGCCAGCAGTTTATCAGGGACAGTGAACACTGAAGCTTTCTTT. Its protein is CASSLSGTVNTEAFF.

The rearrangement joins TRBV5-8 to TRBJ2-2; possibly TRBD2 for D (5 bases). This CDR3 has 16 amino acids. The germline V gene has CDR1 SGHTS and CDR2 YDEGEE. V was trimmed by 2 bases and J by 3 bases, leaving 14 bases between them. The CDR3 sequence is CASSFQVRADTGELFF. The CDR3 DNA reads as TGTGCCAGCAGCTTTCAGGTGCGGGCGGACACCGGGGAGCTGTTTTTT.

This clone was seen more than once but under ten times. This sequence joins TRBV18 and TRBJ2-7, with no clear D. The CDR3 has 15 residues. V lost 0 bases and J lost 4, with 13 bases in between. CDR1 and CDR2 from the germline V gene are KGHSH and LQKENI. The CDR3 is CASSPPADTRYEQYF. The CDR3 coding sequence is TGTGCCAGCTCACCACCGGCAGATACTCGATACGAGCAGTACTTC.

The sample holds one count of this clone. The rearrangement links TRBV6-1 to TRBJ2-2; 11 bases map to TRBD2. Germline trimming cut 3 bases from V and 3 bases from J; bases unmatched to any gene: 3. Germline CDR1 is MNHNS and CDR2 is SASEGT. This CDR3 is built from 16 residues. CDR3 in amino acids: CASSDSGRVDTGELFF. In nucleotides, the CDR3 is TGTGCCAGCAGTGATAGCGGGAGGGTGGACACCGGGGAGCTGTTTTTT.

The CDR3 here is CASSAVPRGWPKNIQYF. CDR3 in DNA: TGTGCCAGCAGTGCAGTACCCAGGGGATGGCCCAAAAACATTCAGTACTTC. The chain links TRBV6-1 to TRBJ2-4; TRBD1 might be the D (6 bases). CDR1 MNHNS and CDR2 SASEGT come from the germline V gene. Trimming left V 4 bases short and J 2 bases short, with 18 bases between. This CDR3 is built from 17 residues.

This chain's CDR3 is CAWSVRDSTEAFF. CDR3 DNA: TGTGCCTGGAGTGTACGGGACAGCACTGAAGCTTTCTTT. The chain links TRBV30 to TRBJ1-1, with TRBD1 identical over 7 bases. Germline loops: CDR1 GTSNPN, CDR2 SVGIG (reference sequence). V shed 0 bases and J 4 bases; nucleotides not matched to a gene: 2. CDR3 length: 13 amino acids.